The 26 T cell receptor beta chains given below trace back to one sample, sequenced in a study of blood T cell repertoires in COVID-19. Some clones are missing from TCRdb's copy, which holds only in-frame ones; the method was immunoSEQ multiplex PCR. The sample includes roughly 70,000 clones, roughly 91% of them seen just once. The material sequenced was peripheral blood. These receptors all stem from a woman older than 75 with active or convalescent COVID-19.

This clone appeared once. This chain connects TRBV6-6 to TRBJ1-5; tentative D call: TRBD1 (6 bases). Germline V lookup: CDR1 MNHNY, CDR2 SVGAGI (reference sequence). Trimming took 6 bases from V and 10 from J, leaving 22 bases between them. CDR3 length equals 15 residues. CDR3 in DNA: TGTGCCAGCAGCCAATCCCTCCAGGGGCTAATACCCCAGCATTTT. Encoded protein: CASSQSLQGLIPQHF.

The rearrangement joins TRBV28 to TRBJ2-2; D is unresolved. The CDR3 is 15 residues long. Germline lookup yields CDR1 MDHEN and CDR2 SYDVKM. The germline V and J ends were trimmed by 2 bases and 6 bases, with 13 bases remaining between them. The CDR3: CASSLLGPPAGELFF. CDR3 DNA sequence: TGTGCCAGCAGTTTACTTGGGCCGCCGGCCGGGGAGCTGTTTTTT. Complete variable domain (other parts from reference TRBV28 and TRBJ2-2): DVKVTQSSRYLVKRTGEKVFLECVQDMDHENMFWYRQDPGLGLRLIYFSYDVKMKEKGDIPEGYSVSREKKERFSLILESASTNQTSMYLCASSLLGPPAGELFFGEGSRLTVL.

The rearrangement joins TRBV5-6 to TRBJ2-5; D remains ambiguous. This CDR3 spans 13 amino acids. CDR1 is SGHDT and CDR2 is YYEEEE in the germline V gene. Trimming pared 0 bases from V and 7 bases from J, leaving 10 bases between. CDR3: CASSLGLTGTQYF. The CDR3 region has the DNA TGTGCCAGCAGCTTGGGGCTTACGGGGACCCAGTACTTC.

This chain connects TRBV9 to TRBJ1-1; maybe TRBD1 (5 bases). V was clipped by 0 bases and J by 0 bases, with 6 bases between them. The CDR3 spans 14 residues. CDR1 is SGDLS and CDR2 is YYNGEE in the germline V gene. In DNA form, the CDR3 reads TGTGCCAGCAGCGTAGAGGGGATGAACACTGAAGCTTTCTTT. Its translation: CASSVEGMNTEAFF.

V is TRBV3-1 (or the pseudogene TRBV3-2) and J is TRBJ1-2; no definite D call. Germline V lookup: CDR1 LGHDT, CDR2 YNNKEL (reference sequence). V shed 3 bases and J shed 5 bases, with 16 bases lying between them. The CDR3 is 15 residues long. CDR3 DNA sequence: TGTGCCAGCAGCCACTCCGCGGAGGGAGGTTATGGCTACACCTTC. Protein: CASSHSAEGGYGYTF.

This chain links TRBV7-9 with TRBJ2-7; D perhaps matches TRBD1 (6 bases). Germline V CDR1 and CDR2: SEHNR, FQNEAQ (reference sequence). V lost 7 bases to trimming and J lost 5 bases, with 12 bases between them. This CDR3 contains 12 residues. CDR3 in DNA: TGTGCCAGCACCAAATACAGGGACGAGCAGTACTTC. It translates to CASTKYRDEQYF.

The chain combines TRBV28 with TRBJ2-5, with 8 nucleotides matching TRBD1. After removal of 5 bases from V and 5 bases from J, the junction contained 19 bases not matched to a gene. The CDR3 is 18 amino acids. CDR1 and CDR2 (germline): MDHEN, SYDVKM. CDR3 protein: CASSAIRDRTTLSETQYF. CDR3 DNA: TGTGCCAGCAGTGCGATCCGGGACAGGACAACTTTATCGGAGACCCAGTACTTC.

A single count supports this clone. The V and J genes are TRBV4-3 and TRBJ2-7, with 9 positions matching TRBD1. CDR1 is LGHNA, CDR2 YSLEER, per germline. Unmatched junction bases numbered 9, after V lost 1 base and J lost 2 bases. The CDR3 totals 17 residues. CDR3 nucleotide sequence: TGCGCCAGCAGCCAAGCATTGGGACAGGGCCCTGCCTACGAGCAGTACTTC. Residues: CASSQALGQGPAYEQYF.

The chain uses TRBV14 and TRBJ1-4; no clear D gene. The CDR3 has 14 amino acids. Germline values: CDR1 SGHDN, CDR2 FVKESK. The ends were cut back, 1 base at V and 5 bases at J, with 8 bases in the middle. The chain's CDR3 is CASSQALGNEKLFF. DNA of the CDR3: TGTGCCAGCAGCCAAGCCCTCGGGAATGAAAAACTGTTTTTT.

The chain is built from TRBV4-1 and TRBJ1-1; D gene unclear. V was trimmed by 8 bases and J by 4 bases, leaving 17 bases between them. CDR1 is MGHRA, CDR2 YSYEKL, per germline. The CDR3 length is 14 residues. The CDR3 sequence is CASGFTTSTTEAFF. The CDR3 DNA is TGCGCCAGCGGATTTACTACGTCGACCACTGAAGCTTTCTTT.

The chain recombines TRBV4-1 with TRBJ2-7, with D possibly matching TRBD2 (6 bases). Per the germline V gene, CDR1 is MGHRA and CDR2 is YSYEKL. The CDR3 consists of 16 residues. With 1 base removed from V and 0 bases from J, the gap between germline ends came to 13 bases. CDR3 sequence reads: CASSQAGGVSSYEQYF. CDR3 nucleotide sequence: TGCGCCAGCAGCCAAGCGGGCGGGGTAAGCTCCTACGAGCAGTACTTC.

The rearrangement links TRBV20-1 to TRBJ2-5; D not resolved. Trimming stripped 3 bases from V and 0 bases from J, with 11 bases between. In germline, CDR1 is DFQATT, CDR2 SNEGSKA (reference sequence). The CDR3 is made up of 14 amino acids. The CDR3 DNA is TGCAGTGCTAGTCCGTTGCGTAACCAAGAGACCCAGTACTTC. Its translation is CSASPLRNQETQYF.

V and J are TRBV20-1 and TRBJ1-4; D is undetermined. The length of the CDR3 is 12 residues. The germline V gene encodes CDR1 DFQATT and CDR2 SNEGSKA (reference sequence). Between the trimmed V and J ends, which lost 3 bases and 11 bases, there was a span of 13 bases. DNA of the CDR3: TGCAGTGCTAGTCGGGAGATTCGGAAACTGTTTTTT. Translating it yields CSASREIRKLFF.

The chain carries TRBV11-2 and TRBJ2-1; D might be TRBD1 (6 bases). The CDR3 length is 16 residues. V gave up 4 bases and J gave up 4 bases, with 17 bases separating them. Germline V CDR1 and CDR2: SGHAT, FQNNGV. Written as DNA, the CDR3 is TGTGCCAGCAGCTACAGGGATTCTGGAGGTTACAATGAGCAGTTCTTC. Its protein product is CASSYRDSGGYNEQFF. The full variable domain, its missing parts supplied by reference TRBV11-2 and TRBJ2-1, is EAGVAQSPRYKIIEKRQSVAFWCNPISGHATLYWYQQILGQGPKLLIQFQNNGVVDDSQLPKDRFSAERLKGVDSTLKIQPAKLEDSAVYLCASSYRDSGGYNEQFFGPGTRLTVL.

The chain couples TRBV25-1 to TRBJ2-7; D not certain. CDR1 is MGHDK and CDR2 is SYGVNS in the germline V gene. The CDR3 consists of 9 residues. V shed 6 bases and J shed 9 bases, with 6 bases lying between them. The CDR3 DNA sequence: TGTGCCAGCAGGGGCGTGCAGTACTTC. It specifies CASRGVQYF.

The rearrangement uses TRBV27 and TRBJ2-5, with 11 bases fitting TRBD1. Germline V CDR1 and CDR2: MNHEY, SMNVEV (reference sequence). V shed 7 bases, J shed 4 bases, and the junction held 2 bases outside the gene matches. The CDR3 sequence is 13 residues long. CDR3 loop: CASTGTGGETQYF. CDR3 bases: TGTGCCAGCACGGGGACAGGGGGAGAGACCCAGTACTTC.

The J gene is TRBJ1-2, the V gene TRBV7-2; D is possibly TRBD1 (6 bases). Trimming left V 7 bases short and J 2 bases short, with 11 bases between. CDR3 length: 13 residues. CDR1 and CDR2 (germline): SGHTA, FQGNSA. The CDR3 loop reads CASTYTGNYGYTF. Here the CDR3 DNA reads TGTGCCAGCACTTATACAGGGAACTATGGCTACACCTTC. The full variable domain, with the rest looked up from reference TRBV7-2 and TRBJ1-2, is GAGVSQSPSNKVTEKGKDVELRCDPISGHTALYWYRQSLGQGLEFLIYFQGNSAPDKSGLPSDRFSAERTGGSVSTLTIQRTQQEDSAVYLCASTYTGNYGYTFGSGTRLTVV.

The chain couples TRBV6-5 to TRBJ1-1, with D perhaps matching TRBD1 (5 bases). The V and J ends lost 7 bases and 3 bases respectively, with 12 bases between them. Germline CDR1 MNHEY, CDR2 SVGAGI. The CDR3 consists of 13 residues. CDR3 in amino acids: CASTPRGDTEAFF. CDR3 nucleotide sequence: TGTGCCAGCACCCCCCGGGGGGACACTGAAGCTTTCTTT.

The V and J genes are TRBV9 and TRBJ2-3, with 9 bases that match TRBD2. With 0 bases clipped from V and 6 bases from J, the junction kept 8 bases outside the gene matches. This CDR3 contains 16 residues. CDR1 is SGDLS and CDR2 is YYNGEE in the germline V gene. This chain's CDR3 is CASSVESRGGKDTQYF. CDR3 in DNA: TGTGCCAGCAGCGTAGAATCGCGGGGGGGCAAGGATACGCAGTATTTT. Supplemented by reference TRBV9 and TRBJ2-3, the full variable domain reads DSGVTQTPKHLITATGQRVTLRCSPRSGDLSVYWYQQSLDQGLQFLIQYYNGEERAKGNILERFSAQQFPDLHSELNLSSLELGDSALYFCASSVESRGGKDTQYFGPGTRLTVL.

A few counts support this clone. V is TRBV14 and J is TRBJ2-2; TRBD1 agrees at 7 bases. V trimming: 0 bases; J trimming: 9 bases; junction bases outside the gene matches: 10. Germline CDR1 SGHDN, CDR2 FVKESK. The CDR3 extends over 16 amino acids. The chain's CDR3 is CASSQDSWTGLRELFF. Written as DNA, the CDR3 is TGTGCCAGCAGCCAAGATTCTTGGACAGGTCTCCGGGAGCTGTTTTTT.

The CDR3 nucleotides read TGTGCCTGGAGTCCCGGGGGGGCCTACAATGAGCAGTTCTTC. This translates into CAWSPGGAYNEQFF. This chain joins TRBV30 and TRBJ2-1; 8 bases match TRBD2. The germline V gene has CDR1 GTSNPN and CDR2 SVGIG (reference sequence). This CDR3 is 14 amino acids long. J lost 2 bases, V lost 2 bases, and 2 bases had no gene match.

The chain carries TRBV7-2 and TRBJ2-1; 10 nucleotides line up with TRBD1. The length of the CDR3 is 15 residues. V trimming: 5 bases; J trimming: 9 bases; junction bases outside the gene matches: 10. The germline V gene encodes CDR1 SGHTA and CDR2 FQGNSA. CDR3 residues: CASSPIPGTGVEQFF. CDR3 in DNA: TGTGCCAGCAGCCCGATCCCCGGGACAGGGGTTGAGCAGTTCTTC.

The CDR3 nucleotides read TGTGCCAGCAGCCGAGCGGGGACTAGCACAGATACGCAGTATTTT. As protein: CASSRAGTSTDTQYF. The chain carries TRBV28 and TRBJ2-3; 7 nucleotides align to TRBD2. This CDR3 has 15 amino acids. With 6 bases clipped from V and 0 bases from J, the junction kept 6 bases outside the gene matches. CDR1 MDHEN and CDR2 SYDVKM come from the germline V gene.

The CDR3 sequence: CASSTTVGAYNEQFF. In DNA form, the CDR3 reads TGTGCCAGCTCAACGACAGTGGGCGCCTACAATGAGCAGTTCTTC. J is TRBJ2-1 and V is TRBV18; D may be TRBD1 (5 bases). Germline lookup yields CDR1 KGHSH and CDR2 LQKENI. V was cut by 5 bases and J by 2 bases, with 13 bases left in between. The CDR3 consists of 15 residues.

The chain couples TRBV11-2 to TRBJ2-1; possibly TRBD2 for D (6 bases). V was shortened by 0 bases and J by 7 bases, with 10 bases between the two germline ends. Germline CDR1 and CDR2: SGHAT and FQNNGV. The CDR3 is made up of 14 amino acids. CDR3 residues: CASSLDRTMNEQFF. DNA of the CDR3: TGTGCCAGCAGCTTAGACCGGACTATGAATGAGCAGTTCTTC. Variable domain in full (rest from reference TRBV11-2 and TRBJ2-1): EAGVAQSPRYKIIEKRQSVAFWCNPISGHATLYWYQQILGQGPKLLIQFQNNGVVDDSQLPKDRFSAERLKGVDSTLKIQPAKLEDSAVYLCASSLDRTMNEQFFGPGTRLTVL.

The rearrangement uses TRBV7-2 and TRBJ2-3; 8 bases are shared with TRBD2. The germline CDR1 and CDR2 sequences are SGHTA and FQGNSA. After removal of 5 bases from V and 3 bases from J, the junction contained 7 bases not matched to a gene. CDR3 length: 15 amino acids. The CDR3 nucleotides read TGTGCCAGCAGCCCCCTGACTAGCGAAACAGATACGCAGTATTTT. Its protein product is CASSPLTSETDTQYF.